The 32 T cell receptor beta chains given below trace back to one sample, sequenced in a study of T cell repertoires in cytomegalovirus infection. These receptors' antigens are unknown. TCRdb reprocessed the reads with MiXCR, giving one entry per CDR3 protein. The sample yields about a million distinct CDR3 sequences, roughly 30% seen once. This specimen was cultured CD8+ T cells from PBMCs, taken from culture after CMV antigen stimulation. The receptors here all came from a human donor in good health (CMV status not recorded). Some clones in this sample may be carry-over from other donors' samples.

The CDR3 is CASSLNNPTSGGVNTGELFF. CDR3 bases: TGTGCCAGCAGCTTAAACAATCCTACTAGCGGGGGAGTTAACACCGGGGAGCTGTTTTTT. The J gene is TRBJ2-2, the V gene TRBV7-9; 11 bases map to TRBD2. CDR1 and CDR2 (germline): SEHNR, FQNEAQ (reference sequence). The CDR3 sequence is 20 residues long. Trimming removed 2 bases from V and 2 bases from J; junction bases left unmatched: 13.

This clonotype was detected a few times. The J gene is TRBJ2-5, the V gene TRBV20-1; 8 positions agree with TRBD2. The V gene end was trimmed by 2 bases and the J gene end by 7 bases; junction bases not matched to a gene: 18. This CDR3 is 17 amino acids long. CDR1 DFQATT and CDR2 SNEGSKA come from the germline V gene (reference sequence). CDR3 amino acids: CSARTPEIFSGDGTQYF. In DNA, the CDR3 is TGCAGTGCTAGAACCCCGGAGATTTTTAGCGGGGATGGGACCCAGTACTTC.

The rearrangement joins TRBV19 to TRBJ1-2; D gene ambiguous. Germline V gene lookup returns CDR1 LNHDA and CDR2 SQIVND (reference sequence). The V gene lost 3 bases and the J gene lost 0 bases, with 11 bases spanning the gap. The CDR3 is 15 amino acids. This chain's CDR3 is CASSIGWEPNYGYTF. The DNA for the CDR3 is TGTGCCAGTAGTATTGGGTGGGAGCCTAACTATGGCTACACCTTC.

As to this clonotype: With a much larger clone just one base away, this may be a read error. V gene TRBV7-2 combines with J gene TRBJ1-1; no definite D call. Germline V gives CDR1 SGHTA, CDR2 FQGNSA. The CDR3 is made up of 15 amino acids. The CDR3 reads CVSSLEAAMNTEAFF. The CDR3 DNA follows: TGTGTCAGCAGCTTAGAGGCAGCGATGAACACTGAAGCTTTCTTT.

This clonotype was seen many times. The junction departs from germline at one end; a sequencing error may be responsible. The chain has TRBV19 and TRBJ2-2; no firm D call. Germline-derived CDR1 and CDR2 are LNHDA and SQIVND (reference sequence). This CDR3 region has 12 residues. As DNA, the CDR3 is TGTGCCAGCAGTATAGGGACCGGGGAGCTGTTTTTT. Its translation is CASSIGTGELFF.

V gene TRBV7-9 combines with J gene TRBJ1-3; 7 bases agree with TRBD1. V lost 6 bases, J lost 0 bases, and 17 bases stayed unmatched. CDR1 and CDR2 (germline): SEHNR, FQNEAQ (reference sequence). The CDR3 runs to 19 residues. Written as DNA, the CDR3 is TGTGCCAGCAGTGCTAGACAGGGCGAACAACCCCACTCTGGAAACACCATATATTTT. Translation gives CASSARQGEQPHSGNTIYF.

This clonotype was picked up a small number of times. This rearrangement joins TRBV6-5 to TRBJ1-5, with D tentatively TRBD1 (6 bases). The CDR3 loop spans 15 amino acids. V dropped 6 bases and J dropped 0 bases, with 12 bases sitting between them. Germline V gene sequence: CDR1 MNHEY, CDR2 SVGAGI. CDR3 nucleotides: TGTGCCAGCAGGTTAGGGGGGGGTAGCAATCAGCCCCAGCATTTT. This encodes CASRLGGGSNQPQHF.

Many counts were recorded for this clonotype. The rearrangement uses TRBV24-1 and TRBJ2-7; D not certain. Germline-derived CDR1 and CDR2 are KGHDR and SFDVKD. The CDR3 extends over 13 amino acids. V was trimmed by 4 bases and J by 4 bases, leaving 10 bases between them. This CDR3 is CATSDPKTYEQYF. CDR3 coding DNA: TGTGCCACCAGTGACCCGAAAACATACGAGCAGTACTTC.

This chain connects TRBV28 to TRBJ2-7; a possible D gene is TRBD2 (5 bases). From germline, CDR1 is MDHEN and CDR2 SYDVKM. V lost 1 base and J 6 bases, leaving 13 bases between the germline ends. This CDR3 has 14 residues. The CDR3 loop reads CASSLYEGVGEQYV. The CDR3, as DNA: TGTGCCAGCAGTTTATACGAGGGAGTGGGCGAGCAGTACGTC.

The chain has TRBV7-8 and TRBJ2-5; a weak D match, TRBD2 (6 bases). Germline loops: CDR1 SGHVS, CDR2 FQNEAQ. The CDR3 is made up of 15 amino acids. Trimming left V 5 bases short and J 4 bases short, with 17 bases between. CDR3 region: CASSPSGGPVETQYF. The CDR3 coding sequence is TGTGCCAGCAGCCCCTCAGGAGGGCCGGTAGAGACCCAGTACTTC.

The chain joins TRBV4-2 to TRBJ2-1; D ambiguous. V was cut by 4 bases and J by 6 bases, with 10 bases left in between. Germline V CDR1 and CDR2: LGHNA, YNFKEQ. The CDR3 is 13 amino acids. The CDR3 reads CASSLLKGNEQFF. CDR3 sequence (DNA): TGTGCCAGCAGCCTTTTAAAGGGCAATGAGCAGTTCTTC.

CDR3 nucleotide sequence: TGCAGCGCCTTGGGGTCTTTCGGGGAGGATGGCTACACCTTC. This gives the protein CSALGSFGEDGYTF. This chain links TRBV29-1 with TRBJ1-2; no clear D. Between the trimmed V and J ends, which lost 7 bases and 6 bases, there was a span of 21 bases. This CDR3 is built from 14 residues. The germline V gene has CDR1 SQVTM and CDR2 ANQGSEA.

Comments on this clonotype: A much larger clone lies a single base off, so this may be a read error. The rearrangement joins TRBV7-8 to TRBJ2-7; TRBD1 agrees at 7 bases. Germline V gene sequence: CDR1 SGHVS, CDR2 FQNEAQ. The CDR3 length is 15 residues. This chain's CDR3 is CVSSLDPGQWDEQYF. Here the CDR3 DNA reads TGTGTCAGCAGCTTAGACCCGGGACAGTGGGACGAGCAGTACTTC.

This clonotype was seen ten or more times. The chain links TRBV7-6 to TRBJ2-3; D tentatively fits TRBD1 or TRBD2 (5 bases each). With 2 bases removed from V and 0 bases from J, the gap between germline ends came to 12 bases. The V gene's germline CDR1 is SGHVS and CDR2 FNYEAQ. This CDR3 contains 16 residues. The CDR3 protein is CASSLYRGSSTDTQYF. DNA of the CDR3: TGTGCCAGCAGCTTATACCGGGGCTCTAGCACAGATACGCAGTATTTT.

This clonotype turned up a few times. The rearrangement joins TRBV6-4 to TRBJ1-2; TRBD1 might be the D (5 bases). Trimming removed 0 bases at V and 6 bases at J, with 14 bases between. The CDR3 length is 15 residues. Germline CDR1 reads MRHNA; CDR2 reads SNTAGT. The CDR3 loop is CASSDSITGADGYTF. DNA for the CDR3: TGTGCCAGCAGTGACTCGATTACCGGGGCAGATGGCTACACCTTC.

Remarks on this clonotype: The junction departs from the called germline gene at one end, perhaps through a read error. J is TRBJ2-1 and V is TRBV12-3 or TRBV12-4, with 12 nucleotides matching TRBD1. CDR3 length equals 14 residues. CDR3 sequence: CAGSAGQGAHEQFF. The DNA for the CDR3 is TGTGCCGGCAGTGCGGGACAGGGGGCCCATGAGCAGTTCTTC.

This clonotype was counted a few times. The chain combines TRBV7-8 with TRBJ2-7; D possibly corresponds to TRBD2 (6 bases). Trimming stripped 1 base from V and 6 bases from J, with 13 bases between. Germline V gene sequence: CDR1 SGHVS, CDR2 FQNEAQ. The CDR3 runs 14 residues. The DNA of the CDR3 is TGTGCCAGCAGCTTAGATCAACTAGCAGGCGAGCAGTACGTC. Its protein product is CASSLDQLAGEQYV.

The CDR3 sequence: CASSYSPGGDTGELFF. CDR3 sequence (DNA): TGTGCCAGCAGTTACTCGCCGGGGGGGGACACCGGGGAGCTGTTTTTT. V gene TRBV6-5 combines with J gene TRBJ2-2; TRBD2 matches at 8 bases. The germline V gene has CDR1 MNHEY and CDR2 SVGAGI. J was trimmed by 3 bases and V by 0 bases; bases with no gene match: 3. This CDR3 region has 16 residues.

The rearrangement uses TRBV7-9 and TRBJ2-7; no reliable D call. Germline assignment: CDR1 SEHNR and CDR2 FQNEAQ (reference sequence). CDR3 size: 13 residues. V lost 6 bases and J 1 base, leaving 10 bases between the germline ends. The CDR3 nucleotides read TGTGCCAGCAGTCCGGGCAGGTCCTACGAGCAGTACGTC. It yields the protein CASSPGRSYEQYV.

The V call is TRBV11-3, the J call TRBJ2-1; TRBD1 is a possible D gene (5 bases). Germline V CDR1 and CDR2: SGHNT, YENEEA. The V end lost 5 bases, the J end lost 8 bases, and 13 bases lay between the germline ends. The CDR3 is 13 amino acids. CDR3 nucleotides: TGTGCCAGCAGCGGGGCAGGGTACGATGAGCAGTTCTTC. Translated: CASSGAGYDEQFF.

This clonotype was detected a few times. This rearrangement joins TRBV7-9 to TRBJ2-5; tentatively, D is TRBD1 or TRBD2 (5 bases each). This CDR3 region has 14 residues. Trimming removed 1 base from V and 9 bases from J, with 15 bases in between. Germline CDR1 and CDR2: SEHNR and FQNEAQ (reference sequence). The CDR3 here is CASSLERGRDPQYF. The CDR3 DNA is TGTGCCAGCAGCTTAGAAAGGGGCAGGGACCCCCAGTACTTC.

The rearrangement uses TRBV7-6 and TRBJ2-2; TRBD2 matches 7 bases. The CDR3 is made up of 14 amino acids. V was pared by 5 bases and J by 6 bases, with 6 bases of the junction left unmatched. Germline assignment: CDR1 SGHVS and CDR2 FNYEAQ. This CDR3 reads CASSPSGVAGELFF. DNA for the CDR3: TGTGCCAGCAGCCCTAGCGGAGTTGCCGGGGAGCTGTTTTTT.

For this clonotype: Its ends do not fully match the called genes, so a read error is possible. The chain links TRBV7-7 to TRBJ2-2; D remains ambiguous. The CDR3 has 14 amino acids. Germline V gene data show CDR1 as SSHAT and CDR2 as FNYEAQ (reference sequence). The DNA for the CDR3 is TGTGCTAGCAGCCAAGGAGACCGGACCGGGGAGCTGTTTTTT. Protein sequence: CASSQGDRTGELFF.

Remarks on this clonotype: This may be a read error: a much more frequent sequence differs by one nucleotide. The chain couples TRBV15 to TRBJ2-7; a weak D match, TRBD1 (6 bases). The V gene lost 5 bases and the J gene lost 0 bases, with 11 bases spanning the gap. The CDR3 totals 14 residues. Germline assignment: CDR1 LNHNV and CDR2 YYDKDF (reference sequence). CDR3 sequence: CATSSRDNSYEQYF. DNA for the CDR3: TGTGCCACCAGCTCCCGGGACAACTCCTACGAGCAGTACTTC.

This clonotype showed up just a few times. The chain links TRBV7-6 to TRBJ2-7, with 8 bases aligning to TRBD2. The CDR3 sequence is 17 residues long. The ends lost 1 base at V and 0 bases at J; junction bases unmatched: 8. Germline V CDR1 and CDR2: SGHVS, FNYEAQ. CDR3 protein: CASSLEEASGFSYEQYF. Here the CDR3 DNA reads TGTGCCAGCAGCTTAGAGGAGGCTAGCGGGTTCTCCTACGAGCAGTACTTC.

To note about this clonotype: Being one base from a much bigger clone, this may be a read error. The chain joins TRBV12-3 or TRBV12-4 to TRBJ2-3; D tentatively reads TRBD1 or TRBD2 (5 bases each). The CDR3 consists of 17 residues. Written as DNA, the CDR3 is TGTGTCAGCAGTTGGGGTACCGGGACCCCCCGCACAGATACGCAGTATTTT. Protein product: CVSSWGTGTPRTDTQYF.

This clonotype has only a few counts. The chain joins TRBV7-9 to TRBJ2-5, with D possibly matching TRBD1 (5 bases). In germline, CDR1 is SEHNR, CDR2 FQNEAQ (reference sequence). The CDR3 extends over 16 amino acids. V shed 6 bases and J shed 5 bases, with 22 bases lying between them. CDR3 DNA sequence: TGTGCCAGCAGTCACAGGTCCCAGAAGGTGGGGGAGACCCAGTACTTC. Amino acid sequence: CASSHRSQKVGETQYF.

This clonotype was found once. The chain joins TRBV25-1 to TRBJ1-2; unclear D gene. V lost 1 base and J lost 4, with 7 bases in between. CDR1 is MGHDK, CDR2 SYGVNS, per germline. The CDR3 loop spans 13 amino acids. CDR3 in DNA: TGTGCCAGCAGTGAATTAGGGTCCTATGGCTACACCTTC. Amino acids: CASSELGSYGYTF.

This chain joins TRBV19 and TRBJ2-2, with TRBD2 matching 9 bases. The CDR3 has 18 amino acids. V was pared by 0 bases and J by 3 bases, with 8 bases of the junction left unmatched. The germline V gene has CDR1 LNHDA and CDR2 SQIVND (reference sequence). The CDR3 protein is CASSIEGSGGSYTGELFF. The CDR3, as DNA: TGTGCCAGTAGTATAGAGGGTAGCGGGGGATCATACACCGGGGAGCTGTTTTTT.

This clonotype has ten or more counts. The chain carries TRBV7-2 and TRBJ1-2; 11 bases agree with TRBD1. The CDR3 has 17 amino acids. Trimming at V came to 1 base and at J to 3 bases, leaving 7 bases not matched to a gene. The germline V gene has CDR1 SGHTA and CDR2 FQGNSA. Written as DNA, the CDR3 is TGTGCCAGCAGCTTAGTGGACAGGGGGCAGATTTACTATGGCTACACCTTC. This sequence encodes CASSLVDRGQIYYGYTF.

CDR3 in amino acids: CASSPPEGPVYNEQFF. In DNA form, the CDR3 reads TGTGCCAGCAGCCCCCCCGAGGGCCCGGTCTACAATGAGCAGTTCTTC. This chain joins TRBV7-9 and TRBJ2-1, with TRBD2 as a possible D gene (5 bases). The germline V gene has CDR1 SEHNR and CDR2 FQNEAQ (reference sequence). This CDR3 has 16 amino acids. Trimming cost V 5 bases and J 3 bases, with 17 bases left between them.

This chain links TRBV7-9 with TRBJ1-2; perhaps TRBD1 as D (6 bases). Trimming removed 3 bases at V and 6 bases at J, with 11 bases between. The CDR3 is 13 residues long. Germline V gives CDR1 SEHNR, CDR2 FQNEAQ (reference sequence). CDR3 in amino acids: CASSFRDIDGYTF. The CDR3 nucleotides are TGTGCCAGCAGCTTCCGGGACATCGATGGCTACACCTTC.